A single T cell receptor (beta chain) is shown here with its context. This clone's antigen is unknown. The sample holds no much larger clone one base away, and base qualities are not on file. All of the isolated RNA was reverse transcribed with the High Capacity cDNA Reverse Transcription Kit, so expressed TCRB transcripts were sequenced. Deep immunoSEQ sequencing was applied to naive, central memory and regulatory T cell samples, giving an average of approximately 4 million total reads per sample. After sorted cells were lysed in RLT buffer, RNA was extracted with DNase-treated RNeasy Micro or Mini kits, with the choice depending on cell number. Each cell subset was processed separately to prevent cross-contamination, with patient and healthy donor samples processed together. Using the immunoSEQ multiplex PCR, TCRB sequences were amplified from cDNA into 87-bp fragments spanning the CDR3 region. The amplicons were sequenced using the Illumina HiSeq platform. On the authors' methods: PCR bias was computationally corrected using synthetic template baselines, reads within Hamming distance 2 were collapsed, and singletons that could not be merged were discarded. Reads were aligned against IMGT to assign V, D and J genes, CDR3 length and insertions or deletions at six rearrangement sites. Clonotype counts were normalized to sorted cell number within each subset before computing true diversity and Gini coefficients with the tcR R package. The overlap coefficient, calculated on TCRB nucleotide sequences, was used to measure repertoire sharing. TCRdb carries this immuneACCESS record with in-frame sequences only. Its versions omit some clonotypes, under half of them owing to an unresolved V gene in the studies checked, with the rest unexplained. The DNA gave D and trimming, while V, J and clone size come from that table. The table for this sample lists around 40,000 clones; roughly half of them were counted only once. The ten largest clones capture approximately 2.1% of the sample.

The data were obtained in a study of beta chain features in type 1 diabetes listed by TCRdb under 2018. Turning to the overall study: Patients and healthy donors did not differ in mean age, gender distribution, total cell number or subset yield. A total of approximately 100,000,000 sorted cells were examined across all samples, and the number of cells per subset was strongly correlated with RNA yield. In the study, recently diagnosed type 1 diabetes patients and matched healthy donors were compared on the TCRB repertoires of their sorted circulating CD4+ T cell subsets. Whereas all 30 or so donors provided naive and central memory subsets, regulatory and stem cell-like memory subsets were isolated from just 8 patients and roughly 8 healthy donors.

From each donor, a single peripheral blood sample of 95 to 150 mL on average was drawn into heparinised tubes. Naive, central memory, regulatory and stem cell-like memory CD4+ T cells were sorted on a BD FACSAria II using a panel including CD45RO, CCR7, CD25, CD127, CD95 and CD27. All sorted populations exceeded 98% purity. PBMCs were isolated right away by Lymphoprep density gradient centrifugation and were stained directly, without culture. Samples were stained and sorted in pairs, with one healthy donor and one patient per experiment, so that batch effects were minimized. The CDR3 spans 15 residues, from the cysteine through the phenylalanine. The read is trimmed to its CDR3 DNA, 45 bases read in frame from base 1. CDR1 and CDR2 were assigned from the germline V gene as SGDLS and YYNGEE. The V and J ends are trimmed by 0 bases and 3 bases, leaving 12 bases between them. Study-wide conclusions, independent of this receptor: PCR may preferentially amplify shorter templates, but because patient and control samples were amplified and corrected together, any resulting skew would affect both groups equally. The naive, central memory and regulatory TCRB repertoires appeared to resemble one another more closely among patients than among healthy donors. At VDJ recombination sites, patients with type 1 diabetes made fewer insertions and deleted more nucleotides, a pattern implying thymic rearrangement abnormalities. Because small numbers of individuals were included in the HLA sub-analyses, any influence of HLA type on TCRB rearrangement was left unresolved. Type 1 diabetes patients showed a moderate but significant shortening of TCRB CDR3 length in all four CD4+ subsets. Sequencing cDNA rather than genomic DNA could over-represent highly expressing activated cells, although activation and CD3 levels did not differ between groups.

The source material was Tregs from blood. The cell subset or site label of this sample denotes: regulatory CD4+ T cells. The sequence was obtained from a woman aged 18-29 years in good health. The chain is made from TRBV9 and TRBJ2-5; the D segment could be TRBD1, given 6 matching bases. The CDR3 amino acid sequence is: CASSVAAGAKETQYF. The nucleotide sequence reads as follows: TGTGCCAGCAGCGTAGCGGCAGGGGCTAAAGAGACCCAGTACTTC.